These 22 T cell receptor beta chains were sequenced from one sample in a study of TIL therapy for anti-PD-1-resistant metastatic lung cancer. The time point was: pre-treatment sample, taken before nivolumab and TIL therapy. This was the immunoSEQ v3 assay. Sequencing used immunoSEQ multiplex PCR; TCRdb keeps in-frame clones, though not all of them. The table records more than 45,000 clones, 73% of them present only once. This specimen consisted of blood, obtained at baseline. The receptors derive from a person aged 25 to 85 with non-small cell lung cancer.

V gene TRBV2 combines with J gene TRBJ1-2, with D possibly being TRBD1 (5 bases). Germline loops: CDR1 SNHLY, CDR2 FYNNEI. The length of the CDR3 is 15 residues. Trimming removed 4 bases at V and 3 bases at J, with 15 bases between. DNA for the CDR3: TGTGCCAGCAGTGTAAGGGGAGAGGGGTACTATGGCTACACCTTC. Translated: CASSVRGEGYYGYTF.

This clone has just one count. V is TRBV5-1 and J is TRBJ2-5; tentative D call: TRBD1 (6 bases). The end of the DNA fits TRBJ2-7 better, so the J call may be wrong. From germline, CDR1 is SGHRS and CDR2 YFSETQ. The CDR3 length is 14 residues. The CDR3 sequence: CASSQDSPNYEQYF. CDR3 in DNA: TGCGCCAGCAGCCAGGACAGCCCCAACTACGAGCAGTACTTC.

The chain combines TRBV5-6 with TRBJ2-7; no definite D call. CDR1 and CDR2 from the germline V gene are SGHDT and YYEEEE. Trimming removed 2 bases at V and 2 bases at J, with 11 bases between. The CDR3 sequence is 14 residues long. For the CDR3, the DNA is TGTGCCAGCAGCTTCCGGCAGCGAACCTACGAGCAGTACTTC. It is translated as CASSFRQRTYEQYF.

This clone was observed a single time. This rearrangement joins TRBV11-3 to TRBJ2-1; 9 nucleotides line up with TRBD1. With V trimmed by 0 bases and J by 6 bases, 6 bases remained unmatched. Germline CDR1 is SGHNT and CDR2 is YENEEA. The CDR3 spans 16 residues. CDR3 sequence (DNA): TGTGCCAGCAGCTTAGAAGGGACAGGGATGGTCAATGAGCAGTTCTTC. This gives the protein CASSLEGTGMVNEQFF.

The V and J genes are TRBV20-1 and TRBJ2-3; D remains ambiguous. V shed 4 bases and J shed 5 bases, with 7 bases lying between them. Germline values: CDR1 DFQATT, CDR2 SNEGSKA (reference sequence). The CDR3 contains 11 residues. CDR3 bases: TGCAGTGCTACCCGACAAGATACGCAGTATTTT. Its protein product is CSATRQDTQYF.

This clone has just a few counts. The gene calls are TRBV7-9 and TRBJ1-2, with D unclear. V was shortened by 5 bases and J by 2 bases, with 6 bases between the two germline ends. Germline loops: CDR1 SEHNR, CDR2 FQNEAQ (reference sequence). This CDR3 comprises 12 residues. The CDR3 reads CASSPDNYGYTF. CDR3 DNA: TGTGCCAGCAGCCCCGACAACTATGGCTACACCTTC.

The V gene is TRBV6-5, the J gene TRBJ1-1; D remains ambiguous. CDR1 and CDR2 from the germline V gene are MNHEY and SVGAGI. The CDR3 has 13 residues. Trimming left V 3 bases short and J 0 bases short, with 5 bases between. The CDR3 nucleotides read TGTGCCAGCAGTTATGAAATGAACACTGAAGCTTTCTTT. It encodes CASSYEMNTEAFF.

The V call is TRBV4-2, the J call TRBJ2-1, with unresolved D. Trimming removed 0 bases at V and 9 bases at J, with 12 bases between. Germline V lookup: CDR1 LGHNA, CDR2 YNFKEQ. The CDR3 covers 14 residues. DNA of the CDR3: TGTGCCAGCAGCCAAGATCCTAGAGGCGCTGAGCAGTTCTTC. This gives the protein CASSQDPRGAEQFF.

The CDR3 nucleotides read TGTGCCAGCAGTTCCACCACAGGGGGCGTCTACGAGCAGTACTTC. Amino acid sequence: CASSSTTGGVYEQYF. The gene calls are TRBV6-6 and TRBJ2-5; TRBD1 matches at 9 bases. Judging by the DNA end, TRBJ2-7 fits better; the J call may be wrong. The CDR3 consists of 15 residues. From germline, CDR1 is MNHNY and CDR2 SVGAGI (reference sequence).

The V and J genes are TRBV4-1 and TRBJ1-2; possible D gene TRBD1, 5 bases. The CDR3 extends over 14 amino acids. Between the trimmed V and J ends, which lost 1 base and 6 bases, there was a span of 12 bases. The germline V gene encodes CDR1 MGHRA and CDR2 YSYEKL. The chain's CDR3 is CASSQAGRVDGYTF. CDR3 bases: TGCGCCAGCAGCCAAGCCGGCAGGGTAGATGGCTACACCTTC.

Here the CDR3 DNA reads TGTGCCAGCAGTGGACAGGCGTGGTATGGCTACACCTTC. Translation: CASSGQAWYGYTF. The chain is built from TRBV7-2 and TRBJ1-2; 7 nucleotides agree with TRBD1. V dropped 6 bases and J dropped 5; count of bases not matched to a gene: 6. This CDR3 is 13 amino acids long. Germline lookup yields CDR1 SGHTA and CDR2 FQGNSA.

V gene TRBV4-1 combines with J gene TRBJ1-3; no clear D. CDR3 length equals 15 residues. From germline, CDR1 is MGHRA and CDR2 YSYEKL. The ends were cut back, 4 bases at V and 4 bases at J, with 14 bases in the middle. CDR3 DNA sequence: TGCGCCAGCAGCCCGTCTAACACGGCAGGAAACACCATATATTTT. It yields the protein CASSPSNTAGNTIYF.

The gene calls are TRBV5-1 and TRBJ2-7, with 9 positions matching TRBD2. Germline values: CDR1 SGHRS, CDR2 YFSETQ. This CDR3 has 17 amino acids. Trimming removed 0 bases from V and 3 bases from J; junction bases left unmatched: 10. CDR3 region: CASSLASSSGGRYEQYF. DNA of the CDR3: TGCGCCAGCAGCTTGGCATCGAGTAGCGGGGGCCGCTACGAGCAGTACTTC.

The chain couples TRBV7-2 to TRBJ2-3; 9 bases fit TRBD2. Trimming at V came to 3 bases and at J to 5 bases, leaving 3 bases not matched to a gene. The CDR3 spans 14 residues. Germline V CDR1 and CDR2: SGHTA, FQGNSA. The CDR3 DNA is TGTGCCAGCAGCTTGGCGGGGGGGATAGATACGCAGTATTTT. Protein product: CASSLAGGIDTQYF.

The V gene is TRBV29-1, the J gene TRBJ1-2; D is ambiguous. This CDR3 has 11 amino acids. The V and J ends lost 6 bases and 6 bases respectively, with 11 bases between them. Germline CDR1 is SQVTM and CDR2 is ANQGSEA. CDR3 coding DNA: TGCAGCGTCGGTACAAGCCATGGCTACACCTTC. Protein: CSVGTSHGYTF.

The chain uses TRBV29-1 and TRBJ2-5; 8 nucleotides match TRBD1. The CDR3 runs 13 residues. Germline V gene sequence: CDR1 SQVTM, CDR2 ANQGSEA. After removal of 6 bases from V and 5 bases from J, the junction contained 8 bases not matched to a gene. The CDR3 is CSVVQGVRETQYF. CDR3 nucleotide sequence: TGCAGCGTGGTACAGGGGGTGAGGGAGACCCAGTACTTC.

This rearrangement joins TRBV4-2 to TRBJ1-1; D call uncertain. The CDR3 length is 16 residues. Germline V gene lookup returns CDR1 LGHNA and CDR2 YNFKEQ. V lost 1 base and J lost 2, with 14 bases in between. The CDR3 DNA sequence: TGTGCCAGCAGCCAAGCACCGGTGGCCCTAAACACTGAAGCTTTCTTT. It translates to CASSQAPVALNTEAFF.

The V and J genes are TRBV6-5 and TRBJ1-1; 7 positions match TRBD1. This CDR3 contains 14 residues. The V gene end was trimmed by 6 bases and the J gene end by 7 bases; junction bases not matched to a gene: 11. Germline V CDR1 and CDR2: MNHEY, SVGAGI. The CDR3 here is CASSHMSGDSEAFF. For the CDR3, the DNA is TGTGCCAGCAGCCACATGTCGGGGGACAGTGAAGCTTTCTTT.

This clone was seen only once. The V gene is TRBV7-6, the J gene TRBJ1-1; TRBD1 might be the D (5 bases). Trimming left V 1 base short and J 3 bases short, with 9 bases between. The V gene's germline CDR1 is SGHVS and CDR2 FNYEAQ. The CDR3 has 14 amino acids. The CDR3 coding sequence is TGTGCCAGCAGCTTAGGCAGAGGGGACACTGAAGCTTTCTTT. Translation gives CASSLGRGDTEAFF.

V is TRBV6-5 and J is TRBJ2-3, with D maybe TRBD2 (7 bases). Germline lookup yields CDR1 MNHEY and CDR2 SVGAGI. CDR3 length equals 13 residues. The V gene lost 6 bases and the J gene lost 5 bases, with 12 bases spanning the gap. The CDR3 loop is CASRRGAGDTQYF. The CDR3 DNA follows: TGTGCCAGCAGACGGGGGGCTGGAGATACGCAGTATTTT.

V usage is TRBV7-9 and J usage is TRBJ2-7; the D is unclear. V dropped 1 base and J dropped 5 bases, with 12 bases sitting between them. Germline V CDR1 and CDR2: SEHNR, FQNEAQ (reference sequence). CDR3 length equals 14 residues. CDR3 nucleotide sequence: TGTGCCAGCAGCTTAGAAGTTAGATTGCACGAGCAGTACTTC. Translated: CASSLEVRLHEQYF.

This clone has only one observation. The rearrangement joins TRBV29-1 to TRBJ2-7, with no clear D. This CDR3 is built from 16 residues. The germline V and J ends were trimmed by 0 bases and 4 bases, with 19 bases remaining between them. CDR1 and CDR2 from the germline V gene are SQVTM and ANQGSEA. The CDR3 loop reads CSVEDSPSGAPYEQYF. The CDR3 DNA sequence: TGCAGCGTTGAAGATTCACCGTCAGGTGCACCTTACGAGCAGTACTTC.